The clone carrying this T cell receptor (beta chain) was found a few times. Its antigen remains unidentified. Unmatched junction bases numbered 5, after V lost 5 bases and J lost 0 bases. Germline assignment: CDR1 SGHAT and CDR2 FQNNGV. This CDR3 is 15 amino acids long. The data are from a study of CD8+ T cells in alopecia areata. Findings and caveats of the study: Whereas mice showed it more clearly, TCR sharing across patients was murkier, possibly because of HLA. An increase in clonality over normal scalp was evident in lesional scalp, especially alopecia totalis/universalis.

The treatment here: oral pan-JAK inhibitor, 5-10 mg twice daily. The investigators collected lesional scalp punch biopsies and peripheral blood from alopecia areata patients. RNA was isolated and reverse transcribed to cDNA, the sequencing template. Libraries were prepared by immunoSEQ multiplex PCR; TCRdb keeps only in-frame clonotypes and omits some of them. The data show 110,000 to 150,000 clones, with roughly 50% seen just once and roughly 15% held by the top ten. The sequence derives from a human donor with alopecia areata. The sequences come from CD8+ T cells sorted from blood, collected at week 4, from a patient treated with tofacitinib. This chain connects TRBV11-2 to TRBJ2-7; 9 positions match TRBD2. The CDR3 spells CASSLGLASSYEQYF. CDR3 nucleotides: TGTGCCAGCAGCCTTGGACTAGCGAGCTCCTACGAGCAGTACTTC.